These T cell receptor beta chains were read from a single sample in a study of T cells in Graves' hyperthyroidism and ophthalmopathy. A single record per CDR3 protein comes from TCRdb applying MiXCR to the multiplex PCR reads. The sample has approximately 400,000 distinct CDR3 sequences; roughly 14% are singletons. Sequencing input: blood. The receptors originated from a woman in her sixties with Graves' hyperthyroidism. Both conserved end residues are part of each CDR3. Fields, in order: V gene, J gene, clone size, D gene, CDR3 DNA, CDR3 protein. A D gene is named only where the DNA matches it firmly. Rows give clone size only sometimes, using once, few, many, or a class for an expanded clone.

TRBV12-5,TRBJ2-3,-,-,TGTGCTAGTGGTTTGGTACAAGGCGACTGGCAGTATTTT,CASGLVQGDWQYF
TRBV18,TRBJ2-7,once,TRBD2,TGTGCCAGCTCACCGTGGACTAGCTTACCCTACGAGCAGTACTTC,CASSPWTSLPYEQYF
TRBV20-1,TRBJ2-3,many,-,TGCAGTGCTAGACTAGCGGAAGGGGGGAGGACAGATACGCAGTATTTT,CSARLAEGGRTDTQYF
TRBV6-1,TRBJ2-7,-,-,TGTGCCAGCACCCGTCCTCAGTCTTACGAGCAGTACTTC,CASTRPQSYEQYF
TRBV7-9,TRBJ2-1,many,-,TGTGCCAGCAGCCACTACGGGACACAAGACAATGAGCAGTTCTTC,CASSHYGTQDNEQFF
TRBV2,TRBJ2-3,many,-,TGTGCCAGCAGAGGAGATACGCAGTATTTT,CASRGDTQYF
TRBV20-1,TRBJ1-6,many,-,TGCAGTGCTTTGACGCTCGGGGCCCTCCACTTT,CSALTLGALHF
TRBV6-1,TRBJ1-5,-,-,TGTGCCAGCAGTGAATGGGCAGGGGCTTATCAGCCCCAGCATTTT,CASSEWAGAYQPQHF
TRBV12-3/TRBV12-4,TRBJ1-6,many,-,TGTGCCAGCAGTGCCGGTCCCTATAATTCACCCCTCCACTTT,CASSAGPYNSPLHF
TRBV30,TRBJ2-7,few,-,TGTGCCTGGAGTGTACAACACGGCGAGCAGTACTTC,CAWSVQHGEQYF
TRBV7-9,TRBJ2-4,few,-,TGTGCCAGCAGCTTAACAGGGGGGGTAACCAAAAACATTCAGTACTTC,CASSLTGGVTKNIQYF
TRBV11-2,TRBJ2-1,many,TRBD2,TGTGCCAGCAGCCTTCTAAGCGGGAGCGGCTACAATGAGCAGTTCTTC,CASSLLSGSGYNEQFF
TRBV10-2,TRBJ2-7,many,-,TGCGCCAGCAGTGAGTCCGGGTGGGGACGGGACGAGCAGTACTTC,CASSESGWGRDEQYF
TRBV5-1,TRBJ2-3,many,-,TGCGCCAGCAGCCCCGGGACGCCTCCGGATACGCAGTATTTT,CASSPGTPPDTQYF
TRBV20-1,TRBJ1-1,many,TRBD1,TGCAGTGCTAGAGCCACAGGGGCCTGGGCTGAAGCTTTCTTT,CSARATGAWAEAFF
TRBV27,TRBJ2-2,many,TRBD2,TGTGCCAGCAGTTCCGGACTAGCGGTAACCGGGGAGCTGTTTTTT,CASSSGLAVTGELFF
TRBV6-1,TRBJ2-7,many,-,TGTGCCAGCAGCCTCCACGTCCACGAGCAGTACTTC,CASSLHVHEQYF
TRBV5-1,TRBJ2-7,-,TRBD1,TGCGCCAGCAGCCCCGGGACAGCCAACTACGAGCAGTACTTC,CASSPGTANYEQYF
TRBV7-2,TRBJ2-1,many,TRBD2,TGTGCCAGCAGCCAACTAGCGGGAGTCCCCTACAATGAGCAGTTCTTC,CASSQLAGVPYNEQFF
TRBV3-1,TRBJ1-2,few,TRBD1,TGTGCCAGCAGCCATGTCGGACAGGGCTACTATGGCTACACCTTC,CASSHVGQGYYGYTF
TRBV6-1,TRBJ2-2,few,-,TGTGCCAGCATAAGGACACCAAACACCGGGGAGCTGTTTTTT,CASIRTPNTGELFF
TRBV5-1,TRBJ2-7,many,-,TGCGCCAGCAGCTCTGATCAAAGCTCCTACGAGCAGTACTTC,CASSSDQSSYEQYF
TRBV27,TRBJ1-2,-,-,TGTGCCAGCAGCTGGAGAGGCTCCCGCTATGGCTACACCTTC,CASSWRGSRYGYTF
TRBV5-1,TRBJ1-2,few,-,TGCGCCAGCAGCACATCTTCTAACTATGGCTACACCTTC,CASSTSSNYGYTF
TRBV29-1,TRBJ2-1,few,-,TGCAGCGCCTCTCTTGACCCGTACAATGAGCAGTTCTTC,CSASLDPYNEQFF
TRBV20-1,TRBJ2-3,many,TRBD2,TGCAGTGCTCCGACTAGCGGAGGCACAGATACGCAGTATTTT,CSAPTSGGTDTQYF
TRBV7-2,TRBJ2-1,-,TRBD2,TGTGCCAGCAGCTCCCGGACTAGCGGGAGTTCTGATGAGCAGTTCTTC,CASSSRTSGSSDEQFF
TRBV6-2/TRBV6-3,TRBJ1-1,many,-,-,CASSSSSGDNTEAFF
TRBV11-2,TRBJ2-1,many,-,TGTGCCAGCTCACCCCGGAGCTCCTACAATGAGCAGTTCTTC,CASSPRSSYNEQFF
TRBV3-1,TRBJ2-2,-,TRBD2,TGTGCCAGCAGCCGCCGGCTAGCGGGCACCGGGGAGCTGTTTTTT,CASSRRLAGTGELFF
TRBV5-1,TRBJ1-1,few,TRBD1,TGCGCCAGCGGCCGACAGGGGGCGAACACTGAAGCTTTCTTT,CASGRQGANTEAFF
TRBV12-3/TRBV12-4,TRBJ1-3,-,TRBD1,TGTGCCAGCAGTCTGACAGGGGATAGAAACACCATATATTTT,CASSLTGDRNTIYF
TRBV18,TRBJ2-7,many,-,TGTGCCAGCTCACCTGGAACCAGGGACGAGCAGTACTTC,CASSPGTRDEQYF
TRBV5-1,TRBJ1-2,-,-,TGCGCCAGCAGCTTGGCTATGGGTGCAAATGGCTACACCTTC,CASSLAMGANGYTF
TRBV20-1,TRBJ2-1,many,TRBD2,TGCAGTGCTATCTCTGGGACTAGCGGGAGCGATGAGCAGTTCTTC,CSAISGTSGSDEQFF
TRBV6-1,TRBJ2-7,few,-,TGTGCCAGCAGTCGATACAGATACTACGAGCAGTACTTC,CASSRYRYYEQYF
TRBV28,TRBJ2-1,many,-,TGTGCCAGCAGGGTCACGAGACGTACGAATGAGCAGTTCTTC,CASRVTRRTNEQFF
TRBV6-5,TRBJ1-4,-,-,TGTGCCAGCAGTTACGAGCAATCTTTAGAAAAACTGTTTTTT,CASSYEQSLEKLFF
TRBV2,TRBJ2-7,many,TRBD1,TGTGCCAGCAGTGCAGCTCGGGACAGCTGGCCCTACGAGCAGTACTTC,CASSAARDSWPYEQYF
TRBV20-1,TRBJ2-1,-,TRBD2,TGCAGTGTTCGCGGGAGTGGCTACAATGAGCAGTTCTTC,CSVRGSGYNEQFF
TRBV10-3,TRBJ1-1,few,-,TGTGCCATCAGTGCCCTCCCGAACACTGAAGCTTTCTTT,CAISALPNTEAFF
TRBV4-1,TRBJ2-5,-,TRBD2,TGCGCCAGCAGCCAAGGCTTACCGGGACTAGTGCTTCTCCAAGAGACCCAGTACTTC,CASSQGLPGLVLLQETQYF
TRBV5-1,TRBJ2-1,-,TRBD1,TGCGCCAGCAGCTTGGGGACGACAGGGCCTATTGAGCAGTTCTTC,CASSLGTTGPIEQFF
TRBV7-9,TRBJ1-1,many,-,TGTGCCAGCAGTCACATGGAATCCGACAGCTACACTGAAGCTTTCTTT,CASSHMESDSYTEAFF
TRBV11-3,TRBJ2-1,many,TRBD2,TGTGCCAGCAGCTCCCGAACGACTAGCGGGTCTTACAATGAGCAGTTCTTC,CASSSRTTSGSYNEQFF
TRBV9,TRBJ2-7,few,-,TGTGCCAGCAGCGTAGAAGGGGGCGGGAGCTCCTACGAGCAGTACTTC,CASSVEGGGSSYEQYF
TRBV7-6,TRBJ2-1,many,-,TGTGCCAGCAGTTACGCTGAGGCGGAGTCGCAGTTCTTC,CASSYAEAESQFF
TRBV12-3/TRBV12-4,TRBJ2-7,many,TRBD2,TGTGCCAGCAGTTTAAGGGCTAGCGGGCCCTACGAGCAGTACTTC,CASSLRASGPYEQYF
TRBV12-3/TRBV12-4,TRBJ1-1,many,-,TGTGCCAGCAGTTTAGTGGGGAACACTGAAGCTTCCTTT,CASSLVGNTEASF
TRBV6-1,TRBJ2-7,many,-,TGTGCCAGCAATTTAAACGTTTACGAGCAGTACTTC,CASNLNVYEQYF
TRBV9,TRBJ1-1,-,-,TGTGCCAGCAGCGTAGCGGGAAGGACTGAAGCTTTCTTT,CASSVAGRTEAFF
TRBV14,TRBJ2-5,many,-,TGTGCCAGCAGCCAGTGGGGCAGACGGCAAGAGACCCAGTACTTC,CASSQWGRRQETQYF
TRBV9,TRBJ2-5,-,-,TGTGCCAGCAGCGTGGGGGTTGGTGGGGAGACCCAGTACTTC,CASSVGVGGETQYF
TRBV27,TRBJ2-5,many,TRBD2,TGTGCCAGCGCGAGCGGACTAGCGGGAAAAGAGACCCAGTACTTC,CASASGLAGKETQYF